This T cell receptor (beta chain) stems from a study of blood T cell repertoires in COVID-19 (dated by TCRdb to 2018 to 2021). Study-wide context: Samples from collaborators originated in the United States, Italy and Spain and spanned both the acute and convalescent phases of COVID-19. The material from the prospective study consisted of cDNA or gDNA derived from T cells, B-cell-depleted T cells, or PBMCs. Deeply sampled blood TCRbeta repertoires from subjects exposed to, actively infected with, or recovered from COVID-19 were included in the dataset. The repertoires were made available in a free public database intended to serve as a resource for research on the immune response to SARS-CoV-2. Samples came from the ongoing ImmuneRACE study (first 160 participants) plus 1,254 subjects from 6 global collaborators. Nearly every sample came with metadata listing a de-identified subject ID, COVID-19 status, age in years and sex. Where HLA class I and class II types were available, the types were taken from metadata supplied by the sample provider, not from assay-based typing.

TCRbeta CDR3 regions were amplified from genomic DNA using the immunoSEQ Assay, a bias-controlled multiplex PCR. In the source study's methods: The number of nucleated cells in each sample was estimated by amplification of reference gene primers within the assay. To quantify the absolute abundance of each unique TCRbeta CDR3 rearrangement, sequence reads were collapsed and filtered. For each sample, productive Simpson clonality was calculated as the square root of Simpson's diversity index across productive rearrangements. TCRdb obtained this table from immuneACCESS and retained in-frame rearrangements with V and J assigned. These tables miss some clones; where compared with another copy, unresolved V genes account for less than half of the shortfall, and the remainder is unexplained. That table supplies the V and J calls and clone size; D and trimming were determined from the DNA. The sample includes roughly 200,000 clones, with about 84% observed a single time. The top ten constitute roughly 8.7% of the sample.

Taken from the germline V gene, the CDR1 and CDR2 loops are SGHNT and YENEEA. Between the V and J ends, shortened by 1 base and 6 bases respectively, the junction contains 10 bases. From the cysteine up to the phenylalanine, the CDR3 has a length of 13 residues. Just the 39-base CDR3 DNA is kept, in frame starting at base 1. What the authors observed across the whole study: How much clinical and demographic metadata was included differed by source and by participant, and the metadata was provided uncurated.

Concerning this clone itself: What antigen it recognizes has not been identified. No quality values exist for individual bases; no much larger clone is one base distant.

Participants in the prospective study were enrolled through a virtual design, were aged roughly 18 to 95 years, and lived in 24 United States geographic areas. In the prospective study, participants were assigned to cohorts based on the clinical history participants reported in a screening survey and a study questionnaire. Recovered participants in ImmuneRACE Cohort 3 were defined as having two consecutive negative NP/OP PCR tests, clearance from a healthcare professional, or resolution of symptoms. Mobile phlebotomists in the prospective study collected whole blood, serum and a nasopharyngeal or oropharyngeal swab from every participant. Over an approximately 2-month period, participants in the prospective study had the option of providing additional blood draws and questionnaires. Before DNA extraction, blood samples from the prospective study were shipped at room temperature or frozen.

The rearrangement joined TRBV11-3 to TRBJ2-7; confidence is insufficient to name the D gene. What was sequenced was PBMCs or T cells enriched from blood (not recorded which). The source is a woman aged 25 to 45 who had recovered from COVID-19. CDR3 sequence: CASSLGAQTEQYF. The nucleotide sequence reads TGTGCCAGCAGCTTAGGGGCCCAAACCGAGCAGTACTTC.